Below are 27 T cell receptor beta chains sequenced from a single sample in a study of vaccination effects on CD4 cells after COVID-19. Their recognized antigens are unknown. Antigen-specific CD4+ T cells were expanded (with viral peptide pools) by the ViraFEST assay ahead of sequencing. After about 10 days in culture, the CD4+ T cells were isolated. Nucleocapsid antibodies were negative in the vaccine recipients, who had never had SARS-CoV-2 infection. Produced via immunoSEQ multiplex PCR; TCRdb's table is partial and in-frame only. The profile shows approximately 40,000 clones, around 67% of them singletons. Source: CD4+ T cells from PBMCs cultured with SARS-CoV-2 spike peptides, taken before COVID-19 vaccination. The origin of the receptors is a human donor who received a COVID-19 vaccine.

The chain joins TRBV2 to TRBJ2-3; 8 nucleotides line up with TRBD1. The CDR3 contains 14 residues. Germline CDR1 is SNHLY and CDR2 is FYNNEI. The J segment lost 8 bases and the V segment lost 3 bases, leaving 7 bases of the junction unmatched. The CDR3 DNA follows: TGTGCCAGCAGTGATGGACAGGGTTTTGTTACGCAGTATTTT. Translating gives CASSDGQGFVTQYF.

The genes are TRBV5-1 and TRBJ2-1; 8 nucleotides line up with TRBD1. V was clipped by 0 bases and J by 10 bases; unmatched bases: 12. The length of the CDR3 is 16 residues. Germline values: CDR1 SGHRS, CDR2 YFSETQ. As DNA, the CDR3 is TGCGCCAGCAGCTTGGCGGTAGGACAGGGCCAAGGGGAGCAGTTCTTC. It translates to CASSLAVGQGQGEQFF.

This clone is labeled medium-sized (0.01 to 0.1%). The genes are TRBV3-1 (or the pseudogene TRBV3-2) and TRBJ1-2; no clear D gene. Per the germline V gene, CDR1 is LGHDT and CDR2 is YNNKEL (reference sequence). The CDR3 has 13 residues. Trimming took 2 bases from V and 7 from J, leaving 11 bases between them. The CDR3 loop is CASSQSDGGGYTF. CDR3 nucleotide sequence: TGTGCCAGCAGCCAATCGGATGGTGGTGGCTACACCTTC.

The V and J genes are TRBV30 and TRBJ1-1; D gene ambiguous. Per germline, CDR1 GTSNPN and CDR2 SVGIG (reference sequence). This CDR3 comprises 13 residues. Trimming stripped 0 bases from V and 1 base from J, with 6 bases between. CDR3: CAWSVSQNTEAFF. DNA for the CDR3: TGTGCCTGGAGTGTCTCACAGAACACTGAAGCTTTCTTT.

The chain recombines TRBV4-2 with TRBJ2-5, with 7 bases identical to TRBD1. The length of the CDR3 is 15 residues. V was pared by 1 base and J by 2 bases, with 4 bases of the junction left unmatched. Germline V gene sequence: CDR1 LGHNA, CDR2 YNFKEQ. For the CDR3, the DNA is TGTGCCAGCAGCCAAGGGTCCAGGGGGCAAGAGACCCAGTACTTC. Translated, it gives CASSQGSRGQETQYF.

V is TRBV5-1 and J is TRBJ2-2; possible D gene TRBD2, 5 bases. The CDR3 is 15 residues long. Germline CDR1 reads SGHRS; CDR2 reads YFSETQ. V was clipped by 0 bases and J by 4 bases, with 10 bases between them. Here the CDR3 DNA reads TGCGCCAGCAGCTTGGAAGGACTCTTCACCGGGGAGCTGTTTTTT. It is translated as CASSLEGLFTGELFF.

This rearrangement joins TRBV7-2 to TRBJ1-5; D is uncertain. CDR3 length equals 16 residues. Trimming cost V 4 bases and J 6 bases, with 19 bases left between them. Looked up from germline, CDR1 is SGHTA and CDR2 is FQGNSA. The CDR3 DNA follows: TGTGCCAGCAGCTCTTCGGTACCTAGACGGGGTCAGCCCCAGCATTTT. Protein product: CASSSSVPRRGQPQHF.

V gene TRBV3-1 (or the pseudogene TRBV3-2) combines with J gene TRBJ2-6; TRBD2 aligns across 7 bases. V trimming: 5 bases; J trimming: 4 bases; junction bases outside the gene matches: 5. The CDR3 is 15 amino acids. CDR1 is LGHDT, CDR2 YNNKEL, per germline (reference sequence). CDR3 in amino acids: CASSSSGTGANVLTF. The CDR3 DNA sequence: TGTGCCAGCAGCTCAAGCGGGACCGGGGCCAACGTCCTGACTTTC.

This clone was recorded only once. The chain links TRBV18 to TRBJ2-7, with 12 positions matching TRBD2. CDR3 size: 13 residues. With V trimmed by 3 bases and J by 6 bases, 0 bases remained unmatched. Germline values: CDR1 KGHSH, CDR2 LQKENI. The CDR3 bases are TGTGCCAGCTCACCGACTAGCGGGGGCGAGCAGTACTTC. It encodes CASSPTSGGEQYF.

The rearrangement links TRBV30 to TRBJ2-7; TRBD1 aligns across 9 bases. Per the germline V gene, CDR1 is GTSNPN and CDR2 is SVGIG (reference sequence). This CDR3 comprises 15 residues. The V gene end was trimmed by 7 bases and the J gene end by 3 bases; junction bases not matched to a gene: 13. CDR3 DNA: TGTGCCTTCCTCAGCCCGGGACAGGGAATCTACGAGCAGTACTTC. Translating gives CAFLSPGQGIYEQYF.

This clone was counted a single time. In DNA, the CDR3 is TGTGCCAGCAGCCAAGAAGTCAAGGGAGTCAGTGGCTACACCTTC. This translates into CASSQEVKGVSGYTF. The rearrangement joins TRBV4-2 to TRBJ1-2; no definite D call. The length of the CDR3 is 15 residues. V was trimmed by 0 bases and J by 7 bases, leaving 15 bases between them. Germline assignment: CDR1 LGHNA and CDR2 YNFKEQ.

The chain employs TRBV6-2 or TRBV6-3 and TRBJ2-7, with TRBD1 as a possible D gene (5 bases). Trimming stripped 2 bases from V and 3 bases from J, with 8 bases between. Germline loops: CDR1 MNHEY, CDR2 SVGEGT. This CDR3 spans 13 amino acids. CDR3 sequence reads: CASSYQGNYEQYF. DNA for the CDR3: TGTGCCAGCAGTTACCAGGGAAACTACGAGCAGTACTTC.

This sequence joins TRBV3-1 (or the pseudogene TRBV3-2) and TRBJ1-1; D perhaps matches TRBD1 (5 bases). From germline, CDR1 is LGHDT and CDR2 YNNKEL (reference sequence). The CDR3 spans 15 residues. The ends were cut back, 1 base at V and 4 bases at J, with 13 bases in the middle. The CDR3 region is CASSQGGSSGTEAFF. CDR3 DNA sequence: TGTGCCAGCAGCCAAGGGGGCTCCTCGGGCACTGAAGCTTTCTTT.

The V gene is TRBV5-1, the J gene TRBJ2-3; D call uncertain. This CDR3 spans 16 amino acids. Germline V lookup: CDR1 SGHRS, CDR2 YFSETQ. V was cut by 4 bases and J by 4 bases, with 19 bases left in between. The DNA of the CDR3 is TGCGCCAGCAGCCTTGGGTACGGCTCATCTTCAGATACGCAGTATTTT. Protein: CASSLGYGSSSDTQYF.

The rearrangement joins TRBV9 to TRBJ1-2; unclear D gene. Germline V gives CDR1 SGDLS, CDR2 YYNGEE. CDR3 length: 15 amino acids. The V end was cut by 0 bases, the J end by 4 bases, with 13 bases between. The DNA for the CDR3 is TGTGCCAGCAGCGTAGCGGCAGGCGGGGTCTATGGCTACACCTTC. It translates to CASSVAAGGVYGYTF.

The chain links TRBV5-1 to TRBJ1-2, with D perhaps matching TRBD1 (6 bases). There are 16 residues in the CDR3. The germline gives CDR1 SGHRS, CDR2 YFSETQ. The V end lost 0 bases, the J end lost 3 bases, and 15 bases lay between the germline ends. The CDR3 loop reads CASSLGATDSHYGYTF. The DNA of the CDR3 is TGCGCCAGCAGCTTGGGAGCTACGGACAGCCACTATGGCTACACCTTC.

The rearrangement joins TRBV5-4 to TRBJ2-7, with 8 bases aligning to TRBD1. CDR3 length equals 14 residues. The germline V gene encodes CDR1 SGHNT and CDR2 YYREEE (reference sequence). The trim removed 4 bases at V and 0 bases at J, leaving 3 bases unmatched. CDR3 sequence (DNA): TGTGCCAGCAGCCGACAGGGGAGCTCCTACGAGCAGTACTTC. Its protein is CASSRQGSSYEQYF.

The chain links TRBV5-1 to TRBJ2-1; 13 nucleotides match TRBD2. Germline-derived CDR1 and CDR2 are SGHRS and YFSETQ. The CDR3 has 15 amino acids. The J segment lost 5 bases and the V segment lost 4 bases, leaving 3 bases of the junction unmatched. This CDR3 is CASSPLAGGDNEQFF. In DNA, the CDR3 is TGCGCCAGCAGCCCACTAGCGGGAGGGGACAATGAGCAGTTCTTC.

The V gene is TRBV3-1 (or the pseudogene TRBV3-2), the J gene TRBJ2-1, with 8 nucleotides matching TRBD2. CDR3 length equals 18 residues. Germline values: CDR1 LGHDT, CDR2 YNNKEL (reference sequence). Trimming cost V 1 base and J 3 bases; bases outside gene matches: 11. CDR3 bases: TGTGCCAGCAGCCAAGGATGGGGAGCGGGGGCCATCTACAATGAGCAGTTCTTC. Its translation: CASSQGWGAGAIYNEQFF.

The genes are TRBV20-1 and TRBJ2-5; D unclear. Germline CDR1 is DFQATT and CDR2 is SNEGSKA (reference sequence). The V end lost 7 bases, the J end lost 2 bases, and 8 bases lay between the germline ends. The CDR3 sequence is 11 residues long. The CDR3 DNA sequence: TGCAGTGTTGGGCTTCAAGAGACCCAGTACTTC. Translation: CSVGLQETQYF.

The table lists this clone with a few counts. The CDR3 sequence: CASSSPGTTEAFF. The CDR3 nucleotides are TGTGCCAGCAGCTCACCCGGGACCACTGAAGCTTTCTTT. The rearrangement joins TRBV7-2 to TRBJ1-1, with D tentatively TRBD1 (5 bases). The V gene lost 4 bases and the J gene lost 4 bases, with 10 bases spanning the gap. Germline V gene data show CDR1 as SGHTA and CDR2 as FQGNSA. This CDR3 is 13 amino acids long.

The gene calls are TRBV5-4 and TRBJ1-2, with TRBD1 matching over 7 bases. Per the germline V gene, CDR1 is SGHNT and CDR2 is YYREEE (reference sequence). V lost 0 bases and J lost 8; bases outside the gene matches: 13. This CDR3 is 16 amino acids long. CDR3 protein: CASSLAGLEGAKGYTF. CDR3 in DNA: TGTGCCAGCAGCTTGGCGGGTCTCGAGGGGGCGAAAGGCTACACCTTC.

The chain combines TRBV29-1 with TRBJ1-1; D not certain. V was trimmed by 6 bases and J by 1 base, leaving 6 bases between them. Germline values: CDR1 SQVTM, CDR2 ANQGSEA. This CDR3 contains 11 residues. For the CDR3, the DNA is TGCAGCGTCTACAAGAACACTGAAGCTTTCTTT. This gives the protein CSVYKNTEAFF. The full variable domain, in which reference TRBV29-1 and TRBJ1-1 provide the parts outside the CDR3, is SAVISQKPSRDICQRGTSLTIQCQVDSQVTMMFWYRQQPGQSLTLIATANQGSEATYESGFVIDKFPISRPNLTFSTLTVSNMSPEDSSIYLCSVYKNTEAFFGQGTRLTVV.

The chain combines TRBV10-3 with TRBJ1-1, with 7 bases lining up with TRBD1. CDR1 ENHRY and CDR2 SYGVKD come from the germline V gene. After removal of 6 bases from V and 0 bases from J, the junction contained 7 bases not matched to a gene. The CDR3 runs to 15 residues. CDR3 DNA: TGTGCCATCAGGGGGACAGCCTTCATGAACACTGAAGCTTTCTTT. Its protein is CAIRGTAFMNTEAFF.

V and J are TRBV4-3 and TRBJ1-6; D ambiguous. CDR1 LGHNA and CDR2 YSLEER come from the germline V gene. The CDR3 has 17 amino acids. Trimming left V 0 bases short and J 7 bases short, with 16 bases between. CDR3 in DNA: TGCGCCAGCAGCCAAGAGGTACAAGGGTTTAGGAATTCACCCCTCCACTTT. Residues: CASSQEVQGFRNSPLHF.

The chain links TRBV20-1 to TRBJ2-2; weak D call: TRBD1 (6 bases). Germline CDR1 is DFQATT and CDR2 is SNEGSKA (reference sequence). V dropped 3 bases and J dropped 7 bases, with 12 bases sitting between them. This CDR3 spans 13 amino acids. The CDR3 here is CSASPGDNGELFF. CDR3 sequence (DNA): TGCAGTGCTAGTCCAGGGGATAACGGGGAGCTGTTTTTT.

The chain employs TRBV29-1 and TRBJ1-1, with D possibly matching TRBD1 (5 bases). This CDR3 spans 13 amino acids. V gave up 7 bases and J gave up 3 bases, with 15 bases separating them. Germline assignment: CDR1 SQVTM and CDR2 ANQGSEA. CDR3 sequence: CSAETGVYTEAFF. Here the CDR3 DNA reads TGCAGCGCCGAAACGGGGGTTTACACTGAAGCTTTCTTT.